These 21 T cell receptor beta chains came from one sample sequenced in a study of shared T cell receptors in the human thymus. Method: immunoSEQ multiplex PCR; TCRdb's copy keeps in-frame clones and lacks some. The sample records 700,000 to 750,000 clones, around 85% being singletons. Separately, the same data were catalogued under a study of human thymus T cells.

Sequenced input: thymocytes. Receptors originate from a girl under three years old with a congenital heart defect.

Only one count was recorded for this clone. V and J are TRBV7-2 and TRBJ2-1, with 8 bases aligning to TRBD2. Germline V gives CDR1 SGHTA, CDR2 FQGNSA. With V trimmed by 4 bases and J by 8 bases, 7 bases remained unmatched. This CDR3 spans 14 amino acids. The CDR3 DNA sequence: TGTGCCAGCAGCTCGGGAGGGCTAAAGCATGAGCAGTTCTTC. Translating gives CASSSGGLKHEQFF.

The chain carries TRBV11-3 and TRBJ2-7; a weak D match, TRBD1 (6 bases). With 5 bases removed from V and 6 bases from J, the gap between germline ends came to 17 bases. Germline V gene sequence: CDR1 SGHNT, CDR2 YENEEA. The CDR3 has 14 residues. CDR3 in amino acids: CASSRKKGVGEQYF. Here the CDR3 DNA reads TGTGCCAGCAGCCGCAAAAAGGGGGTGGGCGAGCAGTACTTC.

The chain carries TRBV9 and TRBJ1-1, with D possibly matching TRBD1 (5 bases). The CDR3 loop spans 15 amino acids. From germline, CDR1 is SGDLS and CDR2 YYNGEE. Trimming removed 0 bases at V and 9 bases at J, with 18 bases between. The CDR3 DNA follows: TGTGCCAGCAGCGTAGCCGCAGGGAAAGCTGCGCAAGCTTTCTTT. This gives the protein CASSVAAGKAAQAFF.

For the CDR3, the DNA is TGTGCCAGCAGTTTACAGGAGAACACTGAAGCTTTCTTT. It encodes CASSLQENTEAFF. The chain couples TRBV27 to TRBJ1-1, with unresolved D. The V gene's germline CDR1 is MNHEY and CDR2 SMNVEV (reference sequence). The CDR3 runs to 13 residues. Trimming stripped 2 bases from V and 1 base from J, with 5 bases between.

The J gene is TRBJ2-7, the V gene TRBV29-1; TRBD2 matches 11 bases. The CDR3 is 15 amino acids. Germline trimming cut 3 bases from V and 6 bases from J; bases unmatched to any gene: 10. Germline assignment: CDR1 SQVTM and CDR2 ANQGSEA. CDR3 region: CSVEAGGLAGGEQYF. As DNA, the CDR3 is TGCAGCGTTGAGGCTGGCGGGCTAGCGGGGGGCGAGCAGTACTTC.

There are a few counts of this clone. The chain recombines TRBV6-1 with TRBJ2-3, with D possibly TRBD2 on 5 matching bases. The CDR3 runs to 14 residues. V was clipped by 8 bases and J by 2 bases, with 14 bases between them. Germline V gene lookup returns CDR1 MNHNS and CDR2 SASEGT. Written as DNA, the CDR3 is TGTGCCAGCGGTATAGCGATCACCACAGATACGCAGTATTTT. Encoded protein: CASGIAITTDTQYF.

The chain recombines TRBV10-2 with TRBJ2-1, with 10 bases that match TRBD2. This CDR3 is 17 amino acids long. V dropped 6 bases and J dropped 7; count of bases not matched to a gene: 15. Germline V lookup: CDR1 WSHSY, CDR2 SAAADI. The CDR3 region is CASRNTSGAGQRNEQFF. The CDR3 bases are TGCGCCAGCAGGAATACTAGCGGGGCCGGCCAACGGAATGAGCAGTTCTTC.

V is TRBV28 and J is TRBJ2-2; a weak D match, TRBD2 (7 bases). V lost 2 bases and J 6 bases, leaving 13 bases between the germline ends. The CDR3 has 15 amino acids. The germline gives CDR1 MDHEN, CDR2 SYDVKM. CDR3 sequence: CASSLAGALSGELFF. The CDR3 coding sequence is TGTGCCAGCAGTTTAGCGGGGGCCCTTTCCGGGGAGCTGTTTTTT.

This chain joins TRBV4-2 and TRBJ1-5; 8 bases are shared with TRBD1. Per the germline V gene, CDR1 is LGHNA and CDR2 is YNFKEQ. The CDR3 is made up of 17 amino acids. Trimming took 3 bases from V and 5 from J; bases not matched to a gene: 12. This CDR3 reads CASSQDRWDRPHQPQHF. In DNA, the CDR3 is TGTGCCAGCAGCCAGGACCGGTGGGACAGGCCTCATCAGCCCCAGCATTTT.

The chain recombines TRBV4-1 with TRBJ1-2; 7 positions match TRBD1. V lost 1 base, J lost 4 bases, and 12 bases stayed unmatched. The CDR3 loop spans 17 amino acids. Germline CDR1 is MGHRA and CDR2 is YSYEKL. The DNA for the CDR3 is TGCGCCAGCAGCCAAGTTTCTGGACAGGCGCCATTCTATGGCTACACCTTC. Its translation is CASSQVSGQAPFYGYTF.

V is TRBV2 and J is TRBJ2-7, with 9 bases lining up with TRBD2. V trimming: 0 bases; J trimming: 2 bases; junction bases outside the gene matches: 5. This CDR3 region has 16 residues. Germline V gene sequence: CDR1 SNHLY, CDR2 FYNNEI. CDR3 protein: CASSEASGGPTYEQYF. In nucleotides, the CDR3 is TGTGCCAGCAGTGAAGCGAGCGGGGGGCCTACCTACGAGCAGTACTTC.

The chain is built from TRBV4-1 and TRBJ2-7; 7 bases are a match to TRBD1. CDR3 length: 15 residues. V was pared by 3 bases and J by 3 bases, with 8 bases of the junction left unmatched. CDR1 and CDR2 from the germline V gene are MGHRA and YSYEKL. The CDR3 DNA is TGCGCCAGCAGCCATGAAACAGGGGATGGCTACGAGCAGTACTTC. It translates to CASSHETGDGYEQYF.

V usage is TRBV9 and J usage is TRBJ2-7, with 11 bases lining up with TRBD1. The CDR3 totals 17 residues. Germline V gene data show CDR1 as SGDLS and CDR2 as YYNGEE. The J segment lost 0 bases and the V segment lost 0 bases, leaving 5 bases of the junction unmatched. In nucleotides, the CDR3 is TGTGCCAGCAGCGTAGGGACAGGGGGCGAAAGCTCCTACGAGCAGTACTTC. Translated, it gives CASSVGTGGESSYEQYF.

The chain uses TRBV6-4 and TRBJ2-5; 8 bases align to TRBD1. J gave up 0 bases and V 5 bases, and 11 bases lay outside the gene matches. CDR1 is MRHNA and CDR2 is SNTAGT in the germline V gene. CDR3 size: 17 residues. The CDR3 spells CASSKSTGAPYQETQYF. For the CDR3, the DNA is TGTGCCAGCAGTAAATCGACAGGGGCCCCGTACCAAGAGACCCAGTACTTC.

This chain joins TRBV28 and TRBJ1-4; 7 nucleotides line up with TRBD1. The V segment lost 3 bases and the J segment 6 bases; nucleotides outside the gene matches: 7. Germline V gene lookup returns CDR1 MDHEN and CDR2 SYDVKM. The CDR3 length is 15 residues. CDR3 protein: CASSFRDSSYEKLFF. The CDR3 nucleotides are TGTGCCAGCAGTTTCCGGGACAGCTCCTATGAAAAACTGTTTTTT.

The CDR3 region has the DNA TGTGCCAGCAGCTCAGGACGACAGGGGGCATGGTACAATGAGCAGTTCTTC. This sequence encodes CASSSGRQGAWYNEQFF. The V call is TRBV7-6, the J call TRBJ2-1, with 10 nucleotides matching TRBD1. There are 17 residues in the CDR3. V was pared by 4 bases and J by 4 bases, with 10 bases of the junction left unmatched. CDR1 is SGHVS, CDR2 FNYEAQ, per germline. The variable domain in full, with the rest retrieved from reference TRBV7-6 and TRBJ2-1, is GAGVSQSPRYKVTKRGQDVALRCDPISGHVSLYWYRQALGQGPEFLTYFNYEAQQDKSGLPNDRFSAERPEGSISTLTIQRTEQRDSAMYRCASSSGRQGAWYNEQFFGPGTRLTVL.

The V and J genes are TRBV12-5 and TRBJ2-2, with 7 nucleotides matching TRBD1. With V trimmed by 0 bases and J by 6 bases, 7 bases remained unmatched. The germline gives CDR1 LGHNT, CDR2 FRNRAP. CDR3 length equals 16 residues. This CDR3 is CASGLVHRGCPGELFF. In DNA form, the CDR3 reads TGTGCTAGTGGTTTGGTACACAGGGGTTGCCCCGGGGAGCTGTTTTTT.

The V and J genes are TRBV14 and TRBJ2-1; 10 bases are a match to TRBD1. CDR1 is SGHDN, CDR2 FVKESK, per germline. V shed 2 bases and J 14 bases; nucleotides not matched to a gene: 6. There are 13 residues in the CDR3. CDR3 amino acids: CASSQRYGQGEFF. The CDR3 region has the DNA TGTGCCAGCAGCCAAAGGTACGGACAGGGGGAGTTCTTC.

This chain joins TRBV14 and TRBJ1-4; D gene ambiguous. V was clipped by 1 base and J by 0 bases, with 9 bases between them. The CDR3 loop spans 16 amino acids. Germline CDR1 reads SGHDN; CDR2 reads FVKESK. The CDR3 spells CASSQGQTSTNEKLFF. The CDR3 DNA sequence: TGTGCCAGCAGCCAAGGGCAGACTTCAACTAATGAAAAACTGTTTTTT.

V usage is TRBV11-2 and J usage is TRBJ2-7, with 7 nucleotides matching TRBD1. CDR3 length: 15 residues. V shed 4 bases, J shed 2 bases, and the junction held 8 bases outside the gene matches. Germline-derived CDR1 and CDR2 are SGHAT and FQNNGV. This CDR3 is CASSSVRQGTYEQYF. In nucleotides, the CDR3 is TGTGCCAGCAGCTCGGTACGACAGGGAACCTACGAGCAGTACTTC.

The chain couples TRBV11-2 to TRBJ1-2; the D is unclear. CDR1 is SGHAT, CDR2 FQNNGV, per germline. The CDR3 runs to 11 residues. The ends were cut back, 5 bases at V and 5 bases at J, with 6 bases in the middle. The DNA of the CDR3 is TGTGCCAGCAGCCATCAGTATGGCTACACCTTC. Amino acid sequence: CASSHQYGYTF.